This TCR beta chain stems from a study of blood T cell repertoires in COVID-19. Trimming cost V 0 bases and J 2 bases; bases outside gene matches: 7. Germline V lookup: CDR1 MNHEY, CDR2 SVGAGI. This CDR3 spans 16 amino acids. Assay: immunoSEQ multiplex PCR; the TCRdb copy retains only in-frame clones and omits some. This sample has over 130,000 clones; 80% to 90% occur once, and the top ten carry roughly 3%. The genes are TRBV6-5 and TRBJ2-7, with 7 bases identical to TRBD2. The sequence derives from a man aged 70 or older with acute or convalescent COVID-19. Sequenced material: peripheral blood. In DNA, the CDR3 is TGTGCCAGCAGTTACTCGAGCGGGACGGCAACCTACGAGCAGTACTTC. Translated, it gives CASSYSSGTATYEQYF.